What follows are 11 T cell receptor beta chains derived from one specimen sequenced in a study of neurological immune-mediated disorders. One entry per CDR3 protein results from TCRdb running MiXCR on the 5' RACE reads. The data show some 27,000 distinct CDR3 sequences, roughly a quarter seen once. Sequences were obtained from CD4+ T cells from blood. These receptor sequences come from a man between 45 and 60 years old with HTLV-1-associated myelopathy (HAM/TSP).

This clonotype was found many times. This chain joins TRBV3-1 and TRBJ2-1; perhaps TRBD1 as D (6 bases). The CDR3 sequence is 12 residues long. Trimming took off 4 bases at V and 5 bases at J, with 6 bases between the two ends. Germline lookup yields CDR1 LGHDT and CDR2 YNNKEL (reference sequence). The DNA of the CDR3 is TGTGCCAGCAGCCGGACAGACAATGAGCAGTTCTTC. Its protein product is CASSRTDNEQFF.

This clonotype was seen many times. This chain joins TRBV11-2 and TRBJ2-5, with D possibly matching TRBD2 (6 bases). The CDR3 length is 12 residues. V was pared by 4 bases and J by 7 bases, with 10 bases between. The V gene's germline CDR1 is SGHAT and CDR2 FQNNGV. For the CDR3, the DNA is TGTGCCAGCAGCTCGTTGGGGGGGACCCAGTACTTC. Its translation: CASSSLGGTQYF.

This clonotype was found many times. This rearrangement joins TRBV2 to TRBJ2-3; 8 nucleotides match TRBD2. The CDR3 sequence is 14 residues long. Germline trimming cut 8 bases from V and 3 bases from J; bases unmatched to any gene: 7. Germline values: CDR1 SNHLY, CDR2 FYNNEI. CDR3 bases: TGTGCCAGCCCGAGCGGGAGAAAAACAGATACGCAGTATTTT. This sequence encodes CASPSGRKTDTQYF. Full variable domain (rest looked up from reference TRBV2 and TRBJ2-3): EPEVTQTPSHQVTQMGQEVILRCVPISNHLYFYWYRQILGQKVEFLVSFYNNEISEKSEIFDDQFSVERPDGSNFTLKIRSTKLEDSAMYFCASPSGRKTDTQYFGPGTRLTVL.

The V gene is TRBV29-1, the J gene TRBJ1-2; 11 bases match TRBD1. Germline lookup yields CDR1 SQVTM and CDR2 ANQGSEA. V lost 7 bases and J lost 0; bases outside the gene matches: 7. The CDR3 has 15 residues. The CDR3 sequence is CSAGTGGVANYGYTF. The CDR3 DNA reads TGCAGCGCTGGGACAGGGGGAGTAGCTAACTATGGCTACACCTTC.

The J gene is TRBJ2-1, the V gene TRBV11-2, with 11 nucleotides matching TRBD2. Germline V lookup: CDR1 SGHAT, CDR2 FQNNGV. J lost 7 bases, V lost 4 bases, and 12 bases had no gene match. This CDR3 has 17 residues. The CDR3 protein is CASSYRFSGGGGNEQFF. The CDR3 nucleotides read TGTGCCAGCAGCTATCGATTTAGCGGGGGGGGAGGGAATGAGCAGTTCTTC.

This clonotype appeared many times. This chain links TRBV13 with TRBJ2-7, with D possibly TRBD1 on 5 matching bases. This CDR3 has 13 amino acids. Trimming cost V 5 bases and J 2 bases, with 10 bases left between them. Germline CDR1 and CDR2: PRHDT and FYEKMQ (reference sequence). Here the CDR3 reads CASSTQGPYEQYF. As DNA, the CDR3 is TGTGCCAGCAGCACCCAGGGTCCCTACGAGCAGTACTTC.

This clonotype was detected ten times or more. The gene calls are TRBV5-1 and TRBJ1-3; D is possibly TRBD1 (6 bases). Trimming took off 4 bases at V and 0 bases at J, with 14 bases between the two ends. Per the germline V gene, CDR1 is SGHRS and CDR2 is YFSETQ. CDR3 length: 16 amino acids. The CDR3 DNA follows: TGCGCCAGCAGCCCGGACAGAAGGGACTCTGGAAACACCATATATTTT. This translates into CASSPDRRDSGNTIYF.

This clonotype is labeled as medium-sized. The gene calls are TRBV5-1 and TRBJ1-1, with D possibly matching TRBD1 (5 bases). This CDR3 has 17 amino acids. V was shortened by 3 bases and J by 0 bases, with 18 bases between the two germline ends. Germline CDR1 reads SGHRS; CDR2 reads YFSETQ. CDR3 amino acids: CASSSDGHFALNTEAFF. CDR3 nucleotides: TGCGCCAGCAGCTCCGACGGACATTTTGCCCTGAACACTGAAGCTTTCTTT.

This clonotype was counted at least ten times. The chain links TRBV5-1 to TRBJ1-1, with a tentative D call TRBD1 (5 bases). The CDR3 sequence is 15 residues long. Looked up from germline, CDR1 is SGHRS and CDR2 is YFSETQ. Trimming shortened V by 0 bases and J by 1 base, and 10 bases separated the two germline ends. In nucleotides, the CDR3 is TGCGCCAGCAGCTTGGTGGCAGGGAGGAACACTGAAGCTTTCTTT. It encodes CASSLVAGRNTEAFF.

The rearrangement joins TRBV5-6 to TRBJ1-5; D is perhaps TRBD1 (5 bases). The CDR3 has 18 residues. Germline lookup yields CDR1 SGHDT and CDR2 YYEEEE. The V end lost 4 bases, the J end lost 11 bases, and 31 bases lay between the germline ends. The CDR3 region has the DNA TGTGCCAGCAGCATTTCACTCGCGACCTCGGGGGTACATAAGACCCAGCATTTT. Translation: CASSISLATSGVHKTQHF.

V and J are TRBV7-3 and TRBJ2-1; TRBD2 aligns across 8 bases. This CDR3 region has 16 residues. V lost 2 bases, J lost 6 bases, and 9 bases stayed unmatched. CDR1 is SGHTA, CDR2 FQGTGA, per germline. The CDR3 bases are TGTGCCAGCAGCTTAGGTGGGCTAGCGGGCATCAATGAGCAGTTCTTC. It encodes CASSLGGLAGINEQFF.